These T cell receptor beta chains were read from a single sample in a study of blood T cell repertoires in COVID-19. TCRdb's copy holds only in-frame clones and misses some; the assay was immunoSEQ multiplex PCR. The repertoire holds 200,000 to 250,000 clones, less than 85% seen once, with over 6.5% in the top ten. The sequenced material came from peripheral blood. The receptors derive from a woman over 75 with COVID-19, enrolled during active disease. Each CDR3 is given with its conserved first and last residue. A D gene is named only where the DNA matches it firmly. Size is omitted from some rows. Given values are once, few, many or a class for expanded clones.

clone_size | j_call | v_call | d_call | cdr3_aa | cdr3_nt
. | TRBJ1-1 | TRBV27 | TRBD1 | CASSLQGGYTEAFF | TGTGCCAGCAGCCTACAGGGGGGATACACTGAAGCTTTCTTT
. | TRBJ1-1 | TRBV2 | TRBD1 | CASRDRSTEAFF | TGTGCCAGCAGGGACAGGTCGACTGAAGCTTTCTTT
. | TRBJ1-5 | TRBV5-6 | . | CASSLVRDQNQPQHF | TGTGCCAGCAGCTTGGTCAGGGATCAGAATCAGCCCCAGCATTTT
. | TRBJ1-3 | TRBV7-9 | TRBD1 | CASSLQAGGIVTSGNTIYF | TGTGCCAGCAGCTTACAGGCAGGGGGGATCGTTACCTCTGGAAACACCATATATTTT
once | TRBJ2-2 | TRBV5-1 | . | CASSLEGDGELFF | TGCGCCAGCAGCCTAGAGGGTGACGGGGAGCTGTTTTTT
. | TRBJ2-6 | TRBV11-3 | TRBD1 | CASSSTGISGANVLTF | TGTGCCAGCAGCTCGACAGGGATCTCCGGGGCCAACGTCCTGACTTTC
. | TRBJ1-5 | TRBV6-5 | TRBD1 | CASRRGDRSNQPQHF | TGTGCCAGCAGGAGGGGGGACAGGTCAAATCAGCCCCAGCATTTT
few | TRBJ2-5 | TRBV10-2 | TRBD2 | CASSGLAGGETQYF | TGCGCCAGCAGCGGATTAGCGGGGGGGGAGACCCAGTACTTC
. | TRBJ1-4 | TRBV6-5 | . | CASRGQGENEKLFF | TGTGCCAGCAGAGGCCAGGGTGAAAATGAAAAACTGTTTTTT
. | TRBJ2-6 | TRBV28 | . | CASSPPGSGANVLTF | TGTGCCAGCAGTCCCCCGGGCTCTGGGGCCAACGTCCTGACTTTC
. | TRBJ1-3 | TRBV9 | TRBD1 | CASSHRGWSGNTIYF | TGTGCCAGCAGCCACAGGGGGTGGTCTGGAAACACCATATATTTT
. | TRBJ1-2 | TRBV6-2/TRBV6-3 | . | CASSPNGGSGYTF | TGTGCCAGCAGCCCCAACGGAGGGAGCGGCTACACCTTC
. | TRBJ2-7 | TRBV12-3/TRBV12-4 | TRBD1 | CASSPGTDEQYF | TGTGCCAGCAGTCCCGGGACAGACGAGCAGTACTTC
. | TRBJ1-2 | TRBV2 | TRBD1 | CASSEAGGYGYTF | TGTGCCAGCAGCGAGGCAGGGGGCTATGGCTACACCTTC
. | TRBJ2-7 | TRBV5-1 | TRBD2 | CASSPRLAALEQYF | TGCGCCAGCAGCCCCAGACTAGCAGCGCTGGAGCAGTACTTC
. | TRBJ2-2 | TRBV6-5 | TRBD1 | CATRGTTNTGELFF | TGTGCCACCAGGGGGACAACGAACACCGGGGAGCTGTTTTTT
. | TRBJ2-3 | TRBV27 | TRBD1 | CASSLKNRGGTDTQYF | TGTGCCAGCAGTTTAAAAAACAGGGGGGGCACAGATACGCAGTATTTT
. | TRBJ1-5 | TRBV6-6 | . | CASSPPEGNQPQHF | TGTGCCAGCAGCCCGCCGGAGGGGAATCAGCCCCAGCATTTT
. | TRBJ1-2 | TRBV2 | . | CASSELQGNYGYTF | TGTGCCAGCAGTGAACTTCAGGGGAACTATGGCTACACCTTC
. | TRBJ1-1 | TRBV5-1 | TRBD1 | CASSWGTDTEAFF | TGCGCCAGCAGCTGGGGGACAGACACTGAAGCTTTCTTT
. | TRBJ1-6 | TRBV28 | . | CASSPSGQGVAPLHF | TGTGCCAGCAGTCCTAGCGGGCAGGGCGTCGCACCCCTCCACTTT
few | TRBJ1-2 | TRBV4-1 | . | CASRQEEGATNYGYTF | TGCGCCAGCAGACAAGAGGAAGGAGCCACTAACTATGGCTACACCTTC
. | TRBJ1-4 | TRBV4-2 | . | CASSQAPRQTSGEKLFF | TGTGCCAGCAGCCAAGCCCCCCGGCAGACCTCAGGTGAAAAACTGTTTTTT
. | TRBJ1-1 | TRBV5-5 | . | CASSLDWLNTEAFF | TGTGCCAGCAGCTTGGACTGGTTGAACACTGAAGCTTTCTTT
. | TRBJ2-5 | TRBV9 | TRBD2 | CASSVGGTSVVETQYF | TGTGCCAGCAGCGTAGGAGGGACTAGCGTGGTAGAGACCCAGTACTTC
. | TRBJ1-2 | TRBV27 | . | CASSLFVAGGYTF | TGTGCCAGCAGTTTATTCGTAGCCGGCGGCTACACCTTC
. | TRBJ2-5 | TRBV29-1 | . | CSAWGQETQYF | TGCAGCGCCTGGGGGCAGGAGACCCAGTACTTC
. | TRBJ2-2 | TRBV2 | TRBD2 | CASTRGLAGVGELFF | TGTGCCAGCACCAGAGGACTAGCGGGAGTCGGGGAGCTGTTTTTT
. | TRBJ2-7 | TRBV5-1 | TRBD2 | CASSLASGLARYEQYF | TGCGCCAGCAGCTTGGCTTCGGGACTAGCCCGATACGAGCAGTACTTC
. | TRBJ1-1 | TRBV20-1 | . | CSASIQREAFF | TGCAGTGCTAGTATTCAGCGAGAAGCTTTCTTT
. | TRBJ1-2 | TRBV7-2 | TRBD1 | CASSLPGQRTYGYTF | TGTGCCAGCAGCTTACCGGGACAGCGGACCTATGGCTACACCTTC
. | TRBJ1-1 | TRBV28 | . | CASRTLRSGGAGAFF | TGTGCCAGCAGAACCCTCAGGTCGGGGGGCGCAGGAGCTTTCTTT
. | TRBJ2-6 | TRBV5-1 | . | CASSLFRGANVLTF | TGCGCCAGCAGCTTGTTCCGGGGGGCCAACGTCCTGACTTTC
. | TRBJ2-3 | TRBV6-5 | . | CASAGGRTDTQYF | TGTGCCAGCGCCGGGGGGCGCACAGATACGCAGTATTTT
. | TRBJ2-2 | TRBV9 | TRBD2 | CASSTGLAVNTGELFF | TGTGCCAGCAGCACCGGACTAGCGGTGAACACCGGGGAGCTGTTTTTT
. | TRBJ2-1 | TRBV6-6 | TRBD2 | CASSRTSGSSEQFF | TGTGCCAGCAGTCGGACTAGCGGGAGTAGTGAGCAGTTCTTC
. | TRBJ1-6 | TRBV2 | TRBD1 | CASRIDRANFSPLHF | TGTGCCAGCAGGATCGACAGGGCTAATTTTTCACCCCTCCACTTT
. | TRBJ2-2 | TRBV5-1 | . | CASSFQGTGELFF | TGCGCCAGCAGCTTTCAGGGCACCGGGGAGCTGTTTTTT
. | TRBJ2-7 | TRBV5-1 | TRBD1 | CASSFGTGVGEQYF | TGCGCCAGCAGCTTCGGGACAGGGGTCGGCGAGCAGTACTTC
. | TRBJ1-5 | TRBV6-6 | . | CASTGQGHQPQHF | TGTGCCAGCACCGGCCAGGGGCATCAGCCCCAGCATTTT
. | TRBJ2-4 | TRBV5-4 | . | CASSLGAGLAKNIQYF | TGTGCCAGCAGCTTGGGGGCTGGTCTAGCCAAAAACATTCAGTACTTC
. | TRBJ1-2 | TRBV18 | TRBD1 | CASSSGTGFGYGYTF | TGTGCCAGCTCAAGCGGGACAGGGTTTGGCTATGGCTACACCTTC
. | TRBJ2-4 | TRBV19 | TRBD2 | CASESGRAGVNIQYF | TGTGCCAGCGAGAGCGGGAGGGCCGGGGTGAACATTCAGTACTTC
. | TRBJ2-6 | TRBV9 | TRBD1 | CASSVDRNSGANVLTF | TGTGCCAGCAGCGTGGACAGGAACTCTGGGGCCAACGTCCTGACTTTC
. | TRBJ2-1 | TRBV4-2 | . | CASSQDFAGSDEQFF | TGTGCCAGCAGCCAAGATTTCGCCGGTAGCGATGAGCAGTTCTTC
. | TRBJ2-7 | TRBV27 | TRBD2 | CASSLSGLAVSYEQYF | TGTGCCAGCAGTTTATCTGGACTAGCGGTCTCCTACGAGCAGTACTTC
once | TRBJ1-5 | TRBV7-8 | TRBD1 | CASGTVGNQPQHF | TGTGCCAGCGGGACAGTCGGAAATCAGCCCCAGCATTTT
. | TRBJ2-7 | TRBV6-5 | TRBD1 | CASSTLDRESYEQYF | TGTGCCAGCAGTACCCTCGACAGGGAGTCGTACGAGCAGTACTTC
. | TRBJ1-2 | TRBV5-4 | . | CASSGDSTSGYTF | TGTGCCAGCAGCGGAGACAGTACGTCTGGCTACACCTTC
. | TRBJ2-3 | TRBV5-6 | . | CASSLDPFGASTDTQYF | TGTGCCAGCAGCTTGGACCCCTTCGGTGCTAGCACAGATACGCAGTATTTT
. | TRBJ1-1 | TRBV5-8 | . | CASSFPRTEAFF | TGTGCCAGCAGCTTCCCCCGCACTGAAGCTTTCTTT
. | TRBJ2-7 | TRBV6-5 | TRBD2 | CASRLTGGEGYEQYF | TGTGCCAGCAGGCTCACGGGGGGGGAGGGCTACGAGCAGTACTTC